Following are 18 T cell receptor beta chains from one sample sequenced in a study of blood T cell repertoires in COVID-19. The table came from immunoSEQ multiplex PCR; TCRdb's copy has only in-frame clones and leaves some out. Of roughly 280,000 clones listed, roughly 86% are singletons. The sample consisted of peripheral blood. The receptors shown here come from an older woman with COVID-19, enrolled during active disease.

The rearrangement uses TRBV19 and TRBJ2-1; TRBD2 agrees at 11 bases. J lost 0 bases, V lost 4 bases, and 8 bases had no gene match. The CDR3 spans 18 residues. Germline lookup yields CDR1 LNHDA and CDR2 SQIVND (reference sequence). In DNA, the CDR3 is TGTGCCAGTAGTACTCCTAGACTAGCGGGATACTCCTACAATGAGCAGTTCTTC. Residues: CASSTPRLAGYSYNEQFF.

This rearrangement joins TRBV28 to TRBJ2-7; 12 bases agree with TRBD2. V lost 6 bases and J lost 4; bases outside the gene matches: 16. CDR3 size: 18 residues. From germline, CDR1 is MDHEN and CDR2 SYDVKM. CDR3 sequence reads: CASSPYSTTSGRRYEQYF. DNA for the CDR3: TGTGCCAGCAGCCCATACAGCACAACTAGCGGGAGGAGGTACGAGCAGTACTTC.

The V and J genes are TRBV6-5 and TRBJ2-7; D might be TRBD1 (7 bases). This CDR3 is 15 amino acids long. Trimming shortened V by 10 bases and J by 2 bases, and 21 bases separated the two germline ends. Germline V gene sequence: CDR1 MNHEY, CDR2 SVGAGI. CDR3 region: CATNHAGQRAYEQYF. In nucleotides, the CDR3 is TGTGCCACAAACCACGCGGGACAGCGAGCCTACGAGCAGTACTTC.

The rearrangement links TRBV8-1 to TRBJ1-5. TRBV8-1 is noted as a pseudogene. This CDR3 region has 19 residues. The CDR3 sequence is CGSASAALPPLRSNQPQHF. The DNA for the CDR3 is TGTGGCAGTGCATCCGCAGCCCTCCCTCCACTGAGGAGCAATCAGCCCCAGCATTTT.

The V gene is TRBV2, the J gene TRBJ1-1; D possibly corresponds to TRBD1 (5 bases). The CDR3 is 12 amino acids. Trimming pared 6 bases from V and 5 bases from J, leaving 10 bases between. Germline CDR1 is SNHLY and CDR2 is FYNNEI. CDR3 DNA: TGTGCCAGCAGCTCAGGGCTAACTGAAGCTTTCTTT. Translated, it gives CASSSGLTEAFF.

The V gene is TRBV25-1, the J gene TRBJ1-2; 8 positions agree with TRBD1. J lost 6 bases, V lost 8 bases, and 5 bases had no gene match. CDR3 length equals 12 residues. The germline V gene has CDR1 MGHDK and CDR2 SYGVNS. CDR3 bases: TGTGCCAGCTGGGGACAGGAGCATGGCTACACCTTC. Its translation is CASWGQEHGYTF.

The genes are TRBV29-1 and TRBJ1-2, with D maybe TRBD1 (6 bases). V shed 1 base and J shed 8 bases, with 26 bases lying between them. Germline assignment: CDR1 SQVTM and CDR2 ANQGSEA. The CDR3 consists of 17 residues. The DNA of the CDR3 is TGCAGCGTTGAAGGGGCCGGGACCAACAGGGTATCAATCGGCTACACCTTC. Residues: CSVEGAGTNRVSIGYTF.

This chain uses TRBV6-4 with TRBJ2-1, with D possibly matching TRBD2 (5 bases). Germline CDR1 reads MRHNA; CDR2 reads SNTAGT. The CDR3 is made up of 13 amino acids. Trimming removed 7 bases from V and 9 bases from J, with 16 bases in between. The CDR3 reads CASTPSQGGEQFF. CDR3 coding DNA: TGTGCCAGCACCCCATCCCAAGGAGGTGAGCAGTTCTTC.

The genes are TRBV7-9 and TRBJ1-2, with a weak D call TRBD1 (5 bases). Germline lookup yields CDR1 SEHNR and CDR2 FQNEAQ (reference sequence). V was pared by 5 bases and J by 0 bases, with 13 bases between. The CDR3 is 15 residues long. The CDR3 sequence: CASSRRQSANYGYTF. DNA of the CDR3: TGTGCCAGCAGCCGCCGACAGTCCGCTAACTATGGCTACACCTTC.

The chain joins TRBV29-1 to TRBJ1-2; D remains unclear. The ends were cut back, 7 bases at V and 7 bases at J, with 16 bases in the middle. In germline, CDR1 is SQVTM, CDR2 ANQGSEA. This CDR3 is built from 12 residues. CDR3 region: CSDGRTHTGYTF. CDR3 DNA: TGCAGCGACGGTAGGACTCACACTGGCTACACCTTC.

The CDR3 sequence: CASSPTWGSNNSPLHF. For the CDR3, the DNA is TGTGCCAGCAGCCCCACCTGGGGCAGTAATAATTCACCCCTCCACTTT. The chain carries TRBV3-1 (or the pseudogene TRBV3-2) and TRBJ1-6; D perhaps matches TRBD1 (5 bases). This CDR3 has 16 amino acids. Per the germline V gene, CDR1 is LGHDT and CDR2 is YNNKEL (reference sequence). V lost 4 bases, J lost 5 bases, and 15 bases lay in between.

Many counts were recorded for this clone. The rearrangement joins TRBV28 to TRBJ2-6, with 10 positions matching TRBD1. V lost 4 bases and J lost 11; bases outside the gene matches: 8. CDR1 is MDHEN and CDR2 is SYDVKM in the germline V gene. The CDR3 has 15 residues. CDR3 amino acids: CASSSRDRGPYVLTF. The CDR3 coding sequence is TGTGCCAGCAGTTCACGGGACAGGGGACCCTACGTCCTGACTTTC. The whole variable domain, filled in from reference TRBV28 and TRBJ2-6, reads DVKVTQSSRYLVKRTGEKVFLECVQDMDHENMFWYRQDPGLGLRLIYFSYDVKMKEKGDIPEGYSVSREKKERFSLILESASTNQTSMYLCASSSRDRGPYVLTFGAGSRLTVL.

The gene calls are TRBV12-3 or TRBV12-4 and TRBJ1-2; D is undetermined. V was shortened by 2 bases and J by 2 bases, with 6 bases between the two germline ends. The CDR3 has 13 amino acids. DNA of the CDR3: TGTGCCAGCAGTTTACAGAAGAACTATGGCTACACCTTC. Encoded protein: CASSLQKNYGYTF.

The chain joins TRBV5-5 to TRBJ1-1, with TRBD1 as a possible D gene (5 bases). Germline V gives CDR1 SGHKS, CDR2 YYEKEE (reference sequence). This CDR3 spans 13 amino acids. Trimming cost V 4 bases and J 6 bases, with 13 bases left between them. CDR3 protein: CASSMIGGAEAFF. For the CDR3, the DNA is TGTGCCAGCAGCATGATCGGGGGTGCTGAAGCTTTCTTT.

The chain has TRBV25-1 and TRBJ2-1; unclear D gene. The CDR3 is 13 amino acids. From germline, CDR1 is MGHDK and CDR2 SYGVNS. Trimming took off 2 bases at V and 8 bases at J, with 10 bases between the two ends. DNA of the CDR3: TGTGCCAGCAGTGAACCGGGTCCCGATGAGCAGTTCTTC. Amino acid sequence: CASSEPGPDEQFF.

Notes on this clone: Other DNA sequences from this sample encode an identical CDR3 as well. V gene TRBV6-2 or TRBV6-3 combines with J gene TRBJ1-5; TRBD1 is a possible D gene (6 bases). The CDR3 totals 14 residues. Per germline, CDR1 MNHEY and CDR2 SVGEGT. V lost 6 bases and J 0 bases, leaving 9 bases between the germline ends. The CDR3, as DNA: TGTGCCAGCAGCCGGACAGATAGCAATCAGCCCCAGCATTTT. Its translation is CASSRTDSNQPQHF.

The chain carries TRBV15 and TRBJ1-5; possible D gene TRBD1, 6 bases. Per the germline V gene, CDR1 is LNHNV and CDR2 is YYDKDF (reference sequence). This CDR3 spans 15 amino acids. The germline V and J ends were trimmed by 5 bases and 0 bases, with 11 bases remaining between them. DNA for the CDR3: TGTGCCACCAGCCCGGGACACCTTAGCAATCAGCCCCAGCATTTT. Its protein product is CATSPGHLSNQPQHF. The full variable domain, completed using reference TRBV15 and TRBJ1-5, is DAMVIQNPRYQVTQFGKPVTLSCSQTLNHNVMYWYQQKSSQAPKLLFHYYDKDFNNEADTPDNFQSRRPNTSFCFLDIRSPGLGDTAMYLCATSPGHLSNQPQHFGDGTRLSIL.

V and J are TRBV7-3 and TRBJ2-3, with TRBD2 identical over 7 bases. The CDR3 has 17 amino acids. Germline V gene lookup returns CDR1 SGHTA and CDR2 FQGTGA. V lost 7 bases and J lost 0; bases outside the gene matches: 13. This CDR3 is CASTPGLGGRSTDTQYF. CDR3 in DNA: TGTGCCAGCACCCCGGGATTGGGAGGGCGTAGCACAGATACGCAGTATTTT.